This TCR beta chain originates from a study of blood T cells in healthy people across ages. The J segment lost 3 bases and the V segment lost 3 bases, leaving 7 bases of the junction unmatched. Germline loops: CDR1 SGHAT, CDR2 FQNNGV. This CDR3 is built from 17 residues. This clonotype was detected a few times. Then a second PCR, running about 7 to 11 cycles, was carried out with a sample-barcoded 5' primer and a J-beta primer mix. Tags on each cDNA molecule came from a template-switch adaptor with 12 random nucleotides. Each CDR3 protein gets one entry after TCRdb re-called the 5' RACE reads with MiXCR. The data show around 500,000 distinct CDR3 sequences, about 26% seen once. Separately, the same data were catalogued under a study of T cells of mothers and their children.

This sequence originates from a boy aged 2 to 9 in good health. J is TRBJ2-6 and V is TRBV11-2; TRBD1 matches 8 bases. Sequencing input: blood. CDR3 protein: CASSLGGRGLGANVLTF. The CDR3 DNA is TGTGCCAGCAGCTTGGGGGGCAGGGGGCTTGGGGCCAACGTCCTGACTTTC.